These 23 T cell receptor beta chains originate from one sample sequenced in a study of molecular identifiers for immune sequencing clone quantification (dated by TCRdb to the late 2010s). Receptor libraries were prepared by PCR. The sequencer listed for this sample is Illumina HiSeq 4000. Through fastp at Q25 and MiXCR, TCRdb rebuilt clones from the public reads, retaining in-frame beta chains. Merged by CDR3 protein, the rows form single entries marked with the most common genes and DNA. In all, the sample holds approximately 550,000 distinct CDR3 sequences, and around 21% of those were seen once. Together, the top ten hold about 0.8% of the sample. Sequencing used naive CD8+ T cells from blood, with Jurkat cell RNA spiked in. The cell subset or site label of this sample denotes: FACS-sorted CD8+CD4-CCR7+CD45RA+ naive T cells. The receptor source for this set is a human donor in good health. Some libraries in this study had Jurkat cell RNA spiked in.

About this clonotype: Possible read error: a much larger clone is one base away. The chain has TRBV5-1 and TRBJ2-7; D is undetermined. Germline values: CDR1 SGHRS, CDR2 YFSETQ. CDR3 length: 18 residues. The CDR3 here is CASSLAEVYPSSSYEQHF. DNA of the CDR3: TGCGCCAGCAGCTTGGCCGAGGTATACCCGTCGAGCTCCTACGAGCAGCACTTC.

This clonotype was recorded a few times. This chain uses TRBV4-3 with TRBJ1-6; TRBD1 matches 9 bases. The germline V gene has CDR1 LGHNA and CDR2 YSLEER. The V segment lost 0 bases and the J segment 6 bases; nucleotides outside the gene matches: 6. This CDR3 has 17 residues. The CDR3 nucleotides are TGCGCCAGCAGCCAAGACAGACAGGGGGGCAGTAATTCACCCCTCCACTTT. Its protein is CASSQDRQGGSNSPLHF.

This chain uses TRBV19 with TRBJ2-7; 9 nucleotides agree with TRBD1. CDR3 length equals 15 residues. Germline loops: CDR1 LNHDA, CDR2 SQIVND (reference sequence). The V gene end was trimmed by 6 bases and the J gene end by 2 bases; junction bases not matched to a gene: 8. The DNA for the CDR3 is TGTGCCAGTAGCCCCGGGACAGGGTTAACCTACGAGCAGTACTTC. It translates to CASSPGTGLTYEQYF.

V and J are TRBV4-3 and TRBJ2-1, with 9 bases aligning to TRBD2. The CDR3 has 17 amino acids. Losses at the gene ends were 1 base for V and 4 bases for J; bases not matched to a gene: 8. Germline V gene sequence: CDR1 LGHNA, CDR2 YSLEER. The CDR3 DNA follows: TGCGCCAGCAGCCAAGCAAGGGCGGGGGGGTATTACAATGAGCAGTTCTTC. It codes for CASSQARAGGYYNEQFF.

This clonotype was found a few times. The rearrangement uses TRBV7-6 and TRBJ1-2; 10 nucleotides match TRBD1. In germline, CDR1 is SGHVS, CDR2 FNYEAQ. CDR3 size: 15 residues. Trimming at V came to 4 bases and at J to 7 bases, leaving 9 bases not matched to a gene. In nucleotides, the CDR3 is TGTGCCAGCAGCTCCTTGGACAGGGGGGTTTTTGGCTACACCTTC. It specifies CASSSLDRGVFGYTF.

This clonotype was found a few times. This CDR3 is missing its conserved last phenylalanine or tryptophan, likely due to a read error. The rearrangement joins TRBV7-9 to TRBJ1-5, with D uncertain. The V gene lost 3 bases and the J gene lost 2 bases, with 2 bases spanning the gap. CDR1 is SEHNR, CDR2 FQNEAQ, per germline (reference sequence). The CDR3 is made up of 12 amino acids. CDR3 sequence reads: CASSLGNQPQHL. The CDR3 DNA is TGTGCCAGCAGCTTGGGCAATCAGCCCCAGCATCTT.

This clonotype was seen many times. The V call is TRBV7-9, the J call TRBJ2-5; 8 bases align to TRBD1. This CDR3 region has 14 residues. CDR1 is SEHNR, CDR2 FQNEAQ, per germline (reference sequence). V was clipped by 5 bases and J by 3 bases; unmatched bases: 5. CDR3 sequence reads: CASSPRTGKETQYF. DNA of the CDR3: TGTGCCAGCAGCCCGCGGACAGGGAAAGAGACCCAGTACTTC. The full variable domain, in which reference TRBV7-9 and TRBJ2-5 provide the parts outside the CDR3, is DTGVSQNPRHKITKRGQNVTFRCDPISEHNRLYWYRQTLGQGPEFLTYFQNEAQLEKSRLLSDRFSAERPKGSFSTLEIQRTEQGDSAMYLCASSPRTGKETQYFGPGTRLLVL.

This clonotype was observed at least ten times. J is TRBJ2-3 and V is TRBV18; TRBD2 matches 8 bases. The germline gives CDR1 KGHSH, CDR2 LQKENI. V dropped 4 bases and J dropped 2; count of bases not matched to a gene: 8. The CDR3 length is 16 residues. The CDR3 region is CASSLRLASSTDTQYF. In DNA, the CDR3 is TGTGCCAGCTCACTAAGACTAGCGAGCTCCACAGATACGCAGTATTTT.

This clonotype appeared a few times. V gene TRBV18 combines with J gene TRBJ2-1; 9 bases are a match to TRBD2. The J segment lost 1 base and the V segment lost 3 bases, leaving 7 bases of the junction unmatched. The CDR3 loop spans 17 amino acids. CDR1 and CDR2 from the germline V gene are KGHSH and LQKENI. CDR3 sequence: CASSPEWTSASYNEQFF. The CDR3 DNA is TGTGCCAGCTCACCCGAATGGACTAGCGCGTCCTACAATGAGCAGTTCTTC.

Note on this clonotype: The conserved closing phenylalanine or tryptophan is absent in this CDR3, likely reflecting a read error. CDR3 DNA sequence: TGCGCCAGCAGCCAAGAAGAGGGGACTAGCGGGAGAGATGAGACCCAGTACTCC. This sequence encodes CASSQEEGTSGRDETQYS. The chain couples TRBV4-1 to TRBJ2-5; TRBD2 matches 14 bases. CDR1 MGHRA and CDR2 YSYEKL come from the germline V gene. Unmatched junction bases numbered 8, after V lost 0 bases and J lost 5 bases. This CDR3 spans 18 amino acids.

This clonotype was counted at least ten times. The chain recombines TRBV30 with TRBJ2-3, with D unclear. The CDR3 contains 12 residues. The germline V gene has CDR1 GTSNPN and CDR2 SVGIG (reference sequence). V gave up 0 bases and J gave up 4 bases, with 5 bases separating them. CDR3 nucleotides: TGTGCCTGGAGTGTAGATGCAGATACGCAGTATTTT. Amino acids: CAWSVDADTQYF. Using reference TRBV30 and TRBJ2-3 for the parts outside the CDR3, the full variable domain is SQTIHQWPATLVQPVGSPLSLECTVEGTSNPNLYWYRQAAGRGLQLLFYSVGIGQISSEVPQNLSASRPQDRQFILSSKKLLLSDSGFYLCAWSVDADTQYFGPGTRLTVL.

This clonotype came up many times. The rearrangement links TRBV20-1 to TRBJ2-7; no clear D gene. The CDR3 contains 13 residues. Between the trimmed V and J ends, which lost 0 bases and 2 bases, there was a span of 8 bases. CDR1 and CDR2 (germline): DFQATT, SNEGSKA (reference sequence). CDR3 in DNA: TGCAGTGCTAGAGAGGCCCGGGCCTACGAGCAGTACTTC. Translation gives CSAREARAYEQYF.

As regards this clonotype: One end of the junction is discordant with germline, which a read error may explain. V usage is TRBV7-2 and J usage is TRBJ2-2, with 8 bases lining up with TRBD2. The CDR3 is made up of 15 amino acids. The germline CDR1 and CDR2 sequences are SGHTA and FQGNSA. The CDR3 nucleotides are TGTGCCAGCAGCCCAGTAGCGGGAAACACCGGGGAGCTGCTTTTT. Its protein is CASSPVAGNTGELLF.

This clonotype was counted many times. The CDR3 loop is CASSSFSADTQYF. CDR3 bases: TGTGCCAGCAGTTCCTTTTCGGCAGATACGCAGTATTTT. The chain is built from TRBV27 and TRBJ2-3; D unclear. CDR1 is MNHEY, CDR2 SMNVEV, per germline (reference sequence). V gave up 4 bases and J gave up 4 bases, with 9 bases separating them. The CDR3 loop spans 13 amino acids.

This clonotype was observed a few times. The chain is built from TRBV7-9 and TRBJ2-1; D is unresolved. Germline V gives CDR1 SEHNR, CDR2 FQNEAQ (reference sequence). Trimming took 1 base from V and 9 from J, leaving 7 bases between them. The CDR3 has 12 amino acids. This CDR3 is CASSLGFLEQFF. The CDR3 DNA reads TGTGCCAGCAGCTTAGGGTTCCTTGAGCAGTTCTTC. Based on the CDR3 plus reference TRBV7-9 and TRBJ2-1, the full variable domain is DTGVSQNPRHKITKRGQNVTFRCDPISEHNRLYWYRQTLGQGPEFLTYFQNEAQLEKSRLLSDRFSAERPKGSFSTLEIQRTEQGDSAMYLCASSLGFLEQFFGPGTRLTVL.

This clonotype has more than one count but fewer than ten. The rearrangement links TRBV27 to TRBJ1-2, with D uncertain. In germline, CDR1 is MNHEY, CDR2 SMNVEV (reference sequence). V dropped 8 bases and J dropped 2 bases, with 12 bases sitting between them. The CDR3 extends over 13 amino acids. The CDR3 loop is CASSAQINYGYTF. In DNA, the CDR3 is TGTGCCAGCTCAGCGCAGATAAACTATGGCTACACCTTC.

This clonotype was seen only a few times. The rearrangement links TRBV30 to TRBJ1-1; 8 bases fit TRBD1. Germline values: CDR1 GTSNPN, CDR2 SVGIG (reference sequence). Trimming cost V 0 bases and J 5 bases; bases outside gene matches: 11. The CDR3 runs to 16 residues. The CDR3 is CAWSVGVRGHGTEAFF. CDR3 sequence (DNA): TGTGCCTGGAGTGTAGGGGTCAGGGGGCATGGTACTGAAGCTTTCTTT.

Worth noting for this clonotype: This CDR3 fails to terminate in the conserved phenylalanine or tryptophan, so it likely reflects a read error. The DNA is left out, because the CDR3 cannot be placed on it with certainty; the CDR3 is given as TCRdb lists it. The chain combines TRBV27 with TRBJ2-5; the D call TRBD1 from the table was never checked on the DNA. Germline V gene data show CDR1 as MNHEY and CDR2 as SMNVEV (reference sequence). The CDR3 contains 16 residues when both ends are counted. CDR3 in amino acids: CASSSLTRTGQETKYL.

This clonotype was observed many times. This chain uses TRBV29-1 with TRBJ2-5; 9 nucleotides match TRBD2. The CDR3 is 16 amino acids. With V trimmed by 4 bases and J by 0 bases, 9 bases remained unmatched. Per the germline V gene, CDR1 is SQVTM and CDR2 is ANQGSEA. For the CDR3, the DNA is TGCAGCGTTGGGGAGCGGGGGGCCAAGTACCAAGAGACCCAGTACTTC. Encoded protein: CSVGERGAKYQETQYF.

Only a few counts were recorded for this clonotype. V and J are TRBV29-1 and TRBJ1-2; TRBD1 aligns across 7 bases. This CDR3 is 14 amino acids long. Looked up from germline, CDR1 is SQVTM and CDR2 is ANQGSEA. V trimming: 0 bases; J trimming: 4 bases; junction bases outside the gene matches: 5. The CDR3 sequence is CSVEDPGQTYGYTF. CDR3 coding DNA: TGCAGCGTTGAAGACCCGGGACAGACCTATGGCTACACCTTC. Combining the CDR3 with reference TRBV29-1 and TRBJ1-2 gives the whole variable domain SAVISQKPSRDICQRGTSLTIQCQVDSQVTMMFWYRQQPGQSLTLIATANQGSEATYESGFVIDKFPISRPNLTFSTLTVSNMSPEDSSIYLCSVEDPGQTYGYTFGSGTRLTVV.

As to this clonotype: Being one base from a much bigger clone, this may be a read error. This chain uses TRBV20-1 with TRBJ2-7, with 9 bases identical to TRBD2. CDR3 length: 17 residues. Per germline, CDR1 DFQATT and CDR2 SNEGSKA (reference sequence). The J segment lost 5 bases and the V segment lost 0 bases, leaving 14 bases of the junction unmatched. This CDR3 is CSARDDAGGTDFNEQYF. CDR3 bases: TGCAGTGCTAGAGATGACGCGGGGGGGACCGACTTTAACGAGCAGTACTTC.

This chain uses TRBV4-1 with TRBJ2-2, with 10 bases identical to TRBD1. The germline V gene has CDR1 MGHRA and CDR2 YSYEKL. V trimming: 4 bases; J trimming: 4 bases; junction bases outside the gene matches: 6. This CDR3 region has 16 residues. The CDR3 sequence is CASSPTGTGVTGELFF. Here the CDR3 DNA reads TGCGCCAGCAGCCCCACCGGGACAGGGGTCACCGGGGAGCTGTTTTTT.

The table lists this clonotype with a few counts. The chain joins TRBV6-1 to TRBJ1-1, with 9 positions matching TRBD1. Germline values: CDR1 MNHNS, CDR2 SASEGT. V dropped 2 bases and J dropped 4; count of bases not matched to a gene: 2. The CDR3 is 14 amino acids. The CDR3 sequence is CASSEWGQGTEAFF. As DNA, the CDR3 is TGTGCCAGCAGTGAATGGGGACAGGGCACTGAAGCTTTCTTT.